This T cell receptor beta chain was obtained from a study of tumor-infiltrating lymphocytes in primary liver carcinoma (dated by TCRdb to the late 2010s). The study in broad terms: Between late 2015 and early 2016, roughly five patients in China with histopathologically diagnosed primary liver carcinoma had surgical resection. Technical replicate repertoires showed high reproducibility, with mean shared-clone rates approximately 0.89 and correlation coefficients above 0.95. Of the five patients (three men and two women, aged 30 to 69 years), four had hepatocellular carcinoma and one had combined HCC and intrahepatic cholangiocarcinoma. Across five regions of each liver tumor, along with adjacent normal tissue and blood, the study brought together TCRbeta repertoire sequencing, expression microarrays and whole-exome sequencing. A total of about 35 specimens from 5 patients, comprising about 25 tumor regions, 5 adjacent noncancerous liver tissues and 5 peripheral blood samples, were covered by TCRbeta repertoire sequencing. Samples yielded roughly 3.5 to 8 million productive TCRbeta reads; read depth did not differ significantly between tissue types. The tumors of the five patients were staged as T1-T3 N0M0, with maximum diameters ranging from roughly 4 to 10 cm. What the study reported, not specific to this receptor: Because the samples were bulk and unsorted, CD4+ and CD8+ T cell repertoires could not be compared. Because only the TCR beta chain was sequenced and unpaired alpha chains were not captured, true repertoire diversity is likely underestimated. With just 4 or 5 patients in the study, the authors point out that the findings should be validated in a larger study. Compared with blood, tumors had a significantly larger share of the repertoire taken up by the top 250 clones (p = 0.039). Pairs of tumor regions showed greater repertoire overlap (mean about 35%) than tumor-adjacent pairs (roughly 17%) or tumor-blood pairs (approximately 14%), which is consistent with antigen-driven expansion.

The CDR3 measures 14 amino acids from cysteine to phenylalanine. Left in the record is the CDR3 DNA by itself, 42 bases read in frame from the first base. With regard to this clonotype: Its binding antigen is unknown. Its ends do not fully match the called genes, so a read error is possible.

Using a constant-region primer and ProtoScript II reverse transcriptase, TCRbeta-specific cDNA was reverse-transcribed from roughly 500 ng total RNA. TCRbeta libraries were built with three nested multiplex PCR rounds, a slightly modified ARM-PCR procedure. Each of the first two PCR rounds ran for approximately 11 cycles using multiplex TRBV1-TRBV30 forward primers together with a Cbeta reverse primer. Sample barcodes and Illumina adapters were added in a final 25-cycle PCR using Deep VentR polymerase. Before sequencing, amplicons between 200 and 500 bp were purified from gel using a QIAquick gel extraction kit. The TCRbeta amplicons were sequenced with 250-bp paired-end reads on an Illumina HiSeq 2500. In the original analysis: Quality trimming of reads was performed with Trimmomatic v0.33, and paired reads were merged with FLASH v1.2.11 so that full CDR3 sequences could be recovered. V, D and J germline segments were assigned to the rearranged TCRbeta sequences using MiGEC v1.2.1b. Clonotype statistics and Shannon-Wiener diversity indices were calculated with VDJtools v1.0.0. To cut down on sampling bias, every analysis after diversity analysis relied on just the 250 most abundant clonotypes from each sample. The public reads were reprocessed in TCRdb via fastp at Q25 and MiXCR, keeping in-frame beta chains. Each entry merges the rows of one CDR3 protein and shows their most common DNA and genes. TCRdb, not the original authors, processed these V and J calls. This sample lists 300,000 to 350,000 distinct CDR3 sequences; 50% to 60% were detected once. The ten most abundant clones make up around 15% of the sample.

Blood RNA was extracted from unsorted whole blood with TRIzol reagent; germline DNA came from the DNeasy Blood & Tissue kit. At the time of sampling, the patients were treatment-naive and had chronic HBV infection. About 4 milliliters of peripheral blood were collected into K2EDTA tubes before surgery. Source material: peripheral blood. The rearranged segments are TRBV12-3 or TRBV12-4 and TRBJ1-5; confidence is insufficient to name the D gene. The source is a woman in her 30s with primary liver carcinoma and hepatitis B virus infection. The sequence in DNA is TGTGTCAGCAGTCTCTCGGTGAGCAATAAGCCCCAGCATTTT. It translates to CVSSLSVSNKPQHF.